This TCR beta chain was identified during a study of T cells after somatic rescue of genetic block. CDR1 is SGHNT and CDR2 is YYREEE in the germline V gene (reference sequence). V lost 4 bases, J lost 5 bases, and 16 bases lay in between. The CDR3 spans 15 residues. Produced via immunoSEQ multiplex PCR; TCRdb's table is partial and in-frame only. The sample includes around 67,000 clones, roughly 90% seen only once; the top ten take about 3%. The specimen was peripheral blood mononuclear cells (PBMCs). The receptor was derived from a man aged 30 to 39. The J gene is TRBJ2-1, the V gene TRBV5-4; the D gene could be TRBD1 or TRBD2 (5 bases each). The CDR3 sequence is CASSPAGARHNEQFF. DNA of the CDR3: TGTGCCAGCAGCCCCGCCGGGGCTCGGCACAATGAGCAGTTCTTC.